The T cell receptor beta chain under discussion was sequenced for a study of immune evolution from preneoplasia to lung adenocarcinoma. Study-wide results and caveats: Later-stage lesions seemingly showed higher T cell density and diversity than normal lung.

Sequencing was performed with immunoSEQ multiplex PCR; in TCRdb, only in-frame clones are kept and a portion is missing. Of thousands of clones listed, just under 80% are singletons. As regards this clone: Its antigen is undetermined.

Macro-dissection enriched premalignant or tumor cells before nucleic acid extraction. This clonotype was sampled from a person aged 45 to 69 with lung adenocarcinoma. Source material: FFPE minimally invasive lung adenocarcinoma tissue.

In nucleotides, the CDR3 is TGTGCCAGCAGCCCAGGGATGACAGTATATGGCTACACCTTC. This translates into CASSPGMTVYGYTF. V and J are TRBV5-6 and TRBJ1-2, with D possibly matching TRBD1 (5 bases). The germline V gene encodes CDR1 SGHDT and CDR2 YYEEEE. The CDR3 has 14 residues. The V end was cut by 4 bases, the J end by 5 bases, with 15 bases between.